These 15 T cell receptor beta chains came from one sample sequenced in a study of blood T cell repertoires in COVID-19. TCRdb's copy holds only in-frame clones and misses some; the assay was immunoSEQ multiplex PCR. Found here are about 190,000 clones, 75% to 85% of them singletons; the top ten hold roughly 6.4%. Source material: peripheral blood. The receptors shown here come from a man aged 55 to 69 with acute or convalescent COVID-19.

V and J are TRBV21-1 and TRBJ2-7; TRBD2 reflects the table's D call only, with no check against the DNA. TRBV21-1 is a known pseudogene. The CDR3 spans 16 residues. For the CDR3, the DNA is TGTGCCAGCAGCTCCGTCTCCGGGACTAGCGATGACGAGCAGTACTTC. Protein product: CASSSVSGTSDDEQYF.

The CDR3 reads CAWSVLGDTYGYTF. The CDR3 DNA reads as TGTGCCTGGAGTGTACTAGGGGACACCTATGGCTACACCTTC. The rearrangement uses TRBV30 and TRBJ1-2; possible D gene TRBD1, 6 bases. The germline gives CDR1 GTSNPN, CDR2 SVGIG (reference sequence). The V end lost 0 bases, the J end lost 4 bases, and 12 bases lay between the germline ends. CDR3 length: 14 amino acids.

V is TRBV4-1 and J is TRBJ2-2, with 9 bases identical to TRBD1. V shed 3 bases, J shed 1 base, and the junction held 3 bases outside the gene matches. CDR1 and CDR2 (germline): MGHRA, YSYEKL. CDR3 length equals 16 residues. The CDR3 here is CASSQPDRGNTGELFF. DNA of the CDR3: TGCGCCAGCAGCCAGCCGGACAGGGGGAACACCGGGGAGCTGTTTTTT.

Only one count was recorded for this clone. The gene calls are TRBV9 and TRBJ2-7, with 12 bases that match TRBD1. Looked up from germline, CDR1 is SGDLS and CDR2 is YYNGEE. Germline trimming cut 4 bases from V and 7 bases from J; bases unmatched to any gene: 6. CDR3 length: 14 amino acids. Written as DNA, the CDR3 is TGTGCCAGCAGCAGGGGACAGGGGGCAAGGGAGCAGTACTTC. This sequence encodes CASSRGQGAREQYF. The variable domain in full, completed from reference TRBV9 and TRBJ2-7, reads DSGVTQTPKHLITATGQRVTLRCSPRSGDLSVYWYQQSLDQGLQFLIQYYNGEERAKGNILERFSAQQFPDLHSELNLSSLELGDSALYFCASSRGQGAREQYFGPGTRLTVT.

This sequence joins TRBV7-5 and TRBJ2-3; whether TRBD2, the table's D call, matches the DNA was not checked. TRBV7-5 constitutes a pseudogene. This CDR3 region has 16 residues. CDR3 sequence reads: CARSYPEERGTDTQYF. The CDR3 nucleotides read TGTGCCAGAAGCTACCCCGAGGAGCGGGGGACCGATACGCAGTATTTT.

The chain is built from TRBV9 and TRBJ2-2; TRBD2 aligns across 8 bases. CDR1 and CDR2 from the germline V gene are SGDLS and YYNGEE. This CDR3 has 18 amino acids. With 0 bases clipped from V and 6 bases from J, the junction kept 13 bases outside the gene matches. CDR3 loop: CASSVAGSGLVGPGELFF. The CDR3, as DNA: TGTGCCAGCAGCGTAGCGGGGTCGGGACTAGTGGGTCCCGGGGAGCTGTTTTTT.

In regard to this clone: This sample includes further DNA sequences coding for the same CDR3. This chain joins TRBV2 and TRBJ1-5, with D possibly TRBD1 on 5 matching bases. Germline V CDR1 and CDR2: SNHLY, FYNNEI. The CDR3 sequence is 13 residues long. V lost 7 bases and J lost 0, with 7 bases in between. In DNA form, the CDR3 reads TGTGCCAGCAAAGGGGATAGCAATCAGCCCCAGCATTTT. It codes for CASKGDSNQPQHF.

The chain combines TRBV11-2 with TRBJ2-1, with 8 bases that match TRBD2. After removal of 4 bases from V and 0 bases from J, the junction contained 5 bases not matched to a gene. Germline-derived CDR1 and CDR2 are SGHAT and FQNNGV. This CDR3 region has 16 residues. The CDR3 protein is CASSSLAGSSYNEQFF. The CDR3 DNA follows: TGTGCCAGCAGCTCCTTAGCGGGGAGCTCCTACAATGAGCAGTTCTTC.

The V call is TRBV9, the J call TRBJ2-7; TRBD1 might be the D (5 bases). In germline, CDR1 is SGDLS, CDR2 YYNGEE. V was clipped by 0 bases and J by 4 bases, with 11 bases between them. This CDR3 has 14 residues. The CDR3 reads CASSVEVGLYEQYF. In DNA form, the CDR3 reads TGTGCCAGCAGCGTAGAGGTGGGGCTATACGAGCAGTACTTC.

This clone turned up a few times. The rearrangement links TRBV9 to TRBJ1-6, with D maybe TRBD1 (5 bases). The germline CDR1 and CDR2 sequences are SGDLS and YYNGEE. Trimming shortened V by 4 bases and J by 7 bases, and 18 bases separated the two germline ends. The CDR3 spans 16 residues. The CDR3 bases are TGTGCCAGCAGCACCGGAGGGGTGGTCGGAAATTCACCCCTCCACTTT. This gives the protein CASSTGGVVGNSPLHF.

The chain recombines TRBV4-1 with TRBJ1-2; 7 nucleotides agree with TRBD1. Germline CDR1 reads MGHRA; CDR2 reads YSYEKL. J was trimmed by 1 base and V by 0 bases; bases with no gene match: 5. CDR3 length: 16 amino acids. The CDR3 is CASSQERGQNNYGYTF. The CDR3 DNA follows: TGCGCCAGCAGCCAAGAAAGGGGACAGAATAACTATGGCTACACCTTC.

The gene calls are TRBV5-1 and TRBJ2-7, with TRBD1 identical over 11 bases. The V segment lost 4 bases and the J segment 0 bases; nucleotides outside the gene matches: 3. The CDR3 extends over 15 amino acids. Germline values: CDR1 SGHRS, CDR2 YFSETQ. The chain's CDR3 is CASSRDRGSSYEQYF. The CDR3 DNA follows: TGCGCCAGCAGCAGGGACAGGGGGAGCTCCTACGAGCAGTACTTC.

This clone was recorded only once. The DNA is omitted, as the CDR3 cannot be located on it reliably, and the CDR3 follows TCRdb's listing. This chain connects TRBV10-1 to TRBJ2-2; the D segment call TRBD2 is taken from the table without a DNA check. Ends included, the CDR3 has 14 residues. Germline V gives CDR1 WNHNN, CDR2 SYGVQD (reference sequence). The CDR3 here is CASSESRSPGSCFF.

The V call is TRBV5-1, the J call TRBJ1-2; D uncertain. With 5 bases removed from V and 2 bases from J, the gap between germline ends came to 7 bases. Germline V gene lookup returns CDR1 SGHRS and CDR2 YFSETQ. This CDR3 region has 12 residues. The CDR3 DNA sequence: TGCGCCAGCAGTGGGCAGAACTATGGCTACACCTTC. It yields the protein CASSGQNYGYTF.

This chain connects TRBV4-3 to TRBJ2-5; D is undetermined. Trimming shortened V by 3 bases and J by 5 bases, and 16 bases separated the two germline ends. The CDR3 sequence is 15 residues long. From germline, CDR1 is LGHNA and CDR2 YSLEER. In nucleotides, the CDR3 is TGCGCCAGCAGCCAGGAGAGTCCACCCGGGGAGACCCAGTACTTC. It translates to CASSQESPPGETQYF.